A single sample is the source of the 14 T cell receptor beta chains below, sequenced in a study of blood T cell repertoires in COVID-19. Clones were read by immunoSEQ multiplex PCR, and TCRdb kept only the in-frame ones, dropping some. There are tens of thousands of clones in the sample; roughly nine tenths occur only once, and roughly 1.6% lies in the top ten. The sample taken for sequencing was peripheral blood. Source of these receptors: a man between 60 and 70 years old with acute or convalescent COVID-19.

The V gene is TRBV19, the J gene TRBJ2-7; the match to TRBD2 covers 8 bases. There are 16 residues in the CDR3. Germline assignment: CDR1 LNHDA and CDR2 SQIVND (reference sequence). The V segment lost 5 bases and the J segment 2 bases; nucleotides outside the gene matches: 11. Written as DNA, the CDR3 is TGTGCCAGTAGTTCTCCCCGGGAGGGTGGGACCTACGAGCAGTACTTC. This codes for CASSSPREGGTYEQYF. The full variable domain, rest sourced from reference TRBV19 and TRBJ2-7, is DGGITQSPKYLFRKEGQNVTLSCEQNLNHDAMYWYRQDPGQGLRLIYYSQIVNDFQKGDIAEGYSVSREKKESFPLTVTSAQKNPTAFYLCASSSPREGGTYEQYFGPGTRLTVT.

The V and J genes are TRBV2 and TRBJ1-1, with 10 bases lining up with TRBD1. Germline V gene lookup returns CDR1 SNHLY and CDR2 FYNNEI. With 6 bases clipped from V and 3 bases from J, the junction kept 4 bases outside the gene matches. CDR3 size: 14 residues. The CDR3 nucleotides read TGTGCCAGCAGATGGACAGGGGGGCACACTGAAGCTTTCTTT. Amino acids: CASRWTGGHTEAFF.

The V and J genes are TRBV6-4 and TRBJ1-2; 10 bases align to TRBD1. There are 19 residues in the CDR3. Germline loops: CDR1 MRHNA, CDR2 SNTAGT. Trimming at V came to 2 bases and at J to 4 bases, leaving 16 bases not matched to a gene. The CDR3 spells CASSDTAPGQGLPFYGYTF. The CDR3 nucleotides are TGTGCCAGCAGTGACACTGCGCCGGGACAGGGGCTTCCATTCTATGGCTACACCTTC.

This chain joins TRBV15 and TRBJ2-6; D is ambiguous. With 0 bases removed from V and 4 bases from J, the gap between germline ends came to 10 bases. The CDR3 has 16 amino acids. Germline values: CDR1 LNHNV, CDR2 YYDKDF (reference sequence). The CDR3 DNA sequence: TGTGCCACCAGCAGAGATTCGGGTTCCGGGGCCAACGTCCTGACTTTC. Its protein product is CATSRDSGSGANVLTF. The full variable domain, with the rest looked up from reference TRBV15 and TRBJ2-6, is DAMVIQNPRYQVTQFGKPVTLSCSQTLNHNVMYWYQQKSSQAPKLLFHYYDKDFNNEADTPDNFQSRRPNTSFCFLDIRSPGLGDTAMYLCATSRDSGSGANVLTFGAGSRLTVL.

This clone was counted only a few times. The chain employs TRBV6-1 and TRBJ2-1, with 10 bases fitting TRBD1. J gave up 5 bases and V 4 bases, and 8 bases lay outside the gene matches. Per germline, CDR1 MNHNS and CDR2 SASEGT. The CDR3 contains 16 residues. The CDR3 sequence: CASSARQGASHNEQFF. In DNA form, the CDR3 reads TGTGCCAGCAGTGCAAGACAGGGGGCGTCGCACAATGAGCAGTTCTTC.

This clone was observed once. The CDR3 protein is CASSPSKETQYF. The DNA of the CDR3 is TGTGCCAGCTCACCTTCAAAAGAGACCCAGTACTTC. The rearrangement uses TRBV18 and TRBJ2-5; D gene uncertain. Trimming left V 3 bases short and J 3 bases short, with 5 bases between. The CDR3 contains 12 residues. Germline V gene sequence: CDR1 KGHSH, CDR2 LQKENI.

The chain uses TRBV5-1 and TRBJ1-2, with D perhaps matching TRBD1 (6 bases). In germline, CDR1 is SGHRS, CDR2 YFSETQ. V lost 4 bases to trimming and J lost 7 bases, with 14 bases between them. There are 13 residues in the CDR3. CDR3: CASSEQGFSGYTF. CDR3 in DNA: TGCGCCAGCAGCGAACAGGGTTTTTCTGGCTACACCTTC.

CDR3 in amino acids: CASSSPGLAGGNEQFF. CDR3 nucleotide sequence: TGTGCCAGCAGCTCGCCGGGACTAGCGGGGGGGAATGAGCAGTTCTTC. This chain joins TRBV7-2 and TRBJ2-1; 16 bases align to TRBD2. Germline-derived CDR1 and CDR2 are SGHTA and FQGNSA. The CDR3 sequence is 16 residues long. J lost 7 bases, V lost 4 bases, and 4 bases had no gene match.

This rearrangement joins TRBV6-6 to TRBJ1-1, with D unclear. The V gene's germline CDR1 is MNHNY and CDR2 SVGAGI (reference sequence). This CDR3 region has 14 residues. Trimming stripped 0 bases from V and 4 bases from J, with 9 bases between. Here the CDR3 DNA reads TGTGCCAGCAGTTACTCCGCGAGTACCACTGAAGCTTTCTTT. Its protein product is CASSYSASTTEAFF.

V is TRBV11-2 and J is TRBJ2-7; D might be TRBD2 (6 bases). Trimming took off 5 bases at V and 5 bases at J, with 22 bases between the two ends. Germline assignment: CDR1 SGHAT and CDR2 FQNNGV. This CDR3 is 16 amino acids long. The CDR3 reads CASSRRRGRMLDEQYF. The CDR3 nucleotides read TGTGCCAGCAGCCGTAGGCGGGGACGGATGCTAGACGAGCAGTACTTC.

This chain joins TRBV11-2 and TRBJ1-1; TRBD1 agrees at 7 bases. CDR1 SGHAT and CDR2 FQNNGV come from the germline V gene. This CDR3 comprises 15 residues. V trimming: 4 bases; J trimming: 7 bases; junction bases outside the gene matches: 12. CDR3 coding DNA: TGTGCCAGCAGCTCCGGACAGCCGGGACAGATTGAAGCTTTCTTT. Protein sequence: CASSSGQPGQIEAFF.

The chain joins TRBV21-1 to TRBJ2-5; the DNA was not used to check the table's D call, TRBD1. TRBV21-1 is a pseudogene segment. The CDR3 sequence is 15 residues long. The CDR3 reads CASTPNGAEQETQYF. CDR3 sequence (DNA): TGTGCCAGCACCCCTAATGGGGCAGAGCAAGAGACCCAGTACTTC.

V usage is TRBV5-1 and J usage is TRBJ2-3; the match to TRBD1 covers 9 bases. The CDR3 extends over 14 amino acids. V was pared by 4 bases and J by 4 bases, with 4 bases of the junction left unmatched. Germline lookup yields CDR1 SGHRS and CDR2 YFSETQ. CDR3 residues: CASSGQGLPDTQYF. CDR3 bases: TGCGCCAGCAGCGGACAGGGGCTTCCAGATACGCAGTATTTT.

V and J are TRBV19 and TRBJ2-2; D unresolved. The CDR3 has 13 residues. The germline V gene encodes CDR1 LNHDA and CDR2 SQIVND (reference sequence). Between the trimmed V and J ends, which lost 3 bases and 4 bases, there was a span of 6 bases. DNA of the CDR3: TGTGCCAGTAGTATTTGGAGCACCGGGGAGCTGTTTTTT. Translation: CASSIWSTGELFF.